The clone carrying this TCR beta chain was recorded at least ten times. This record belongs to a study of early T cells in non-severe SARS-CoV-2 infection. TCRdb independently ran MiXCR on the 5' RACE reads; one entry per CDR3 protein. Here the sample spans fewer than 110,000 distinct CDR3 sequences, over 8.5% being singletons. The germline V gene has CDR1 SGHAT and CDR2 FQNNGV. The length of the CDR3 is 13 residues. The V and J ends lost 5 bases and 5 bases respectively, with 9 bases between them. What was sequenced was whole blood. The chain is built from TRBV11-2 and TRBJ2-2; no clear D gene. This receptor was obtained from an adult who was a healthcare worker with PCR-confirmed SARS-CoV-2 infection or an uninfected control (not recorded which). CDR3 protein: CASSQDWTGELFF. The CDR3 bases are TGTGCCAGCAGCCAAGACTGGACCGGGGAGCTGTTTTTT. Variable domain in full (rest from reference TRBV11-2 and TRBJ2-2): EAGVAQSPRYKIIEKRQSVAFWCNPISGHATLYWYQQILGQGPKLLIQFQNNGVVDDSQLPKDRFSAERLKGVDSTLKIQPAKLEDSAVYLCASSQDWTGELFFGEGSRLTVL.